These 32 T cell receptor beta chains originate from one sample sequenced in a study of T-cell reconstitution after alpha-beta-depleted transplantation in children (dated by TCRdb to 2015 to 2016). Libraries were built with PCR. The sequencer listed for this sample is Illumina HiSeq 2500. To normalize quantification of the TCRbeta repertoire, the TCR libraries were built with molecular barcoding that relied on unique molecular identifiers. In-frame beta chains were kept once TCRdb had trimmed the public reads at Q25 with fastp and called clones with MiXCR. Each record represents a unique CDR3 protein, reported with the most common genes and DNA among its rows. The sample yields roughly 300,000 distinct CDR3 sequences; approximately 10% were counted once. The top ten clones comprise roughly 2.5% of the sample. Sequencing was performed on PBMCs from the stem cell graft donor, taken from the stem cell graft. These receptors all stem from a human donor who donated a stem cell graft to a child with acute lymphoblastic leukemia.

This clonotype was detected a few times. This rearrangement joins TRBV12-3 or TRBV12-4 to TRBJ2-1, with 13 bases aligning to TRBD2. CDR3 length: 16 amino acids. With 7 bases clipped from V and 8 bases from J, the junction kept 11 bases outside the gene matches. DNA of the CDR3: TGTGCCAGCACCCAACCAGGGGGACTAGCGGGATATGAGCAGTTCTTC. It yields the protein CASTQPGGLAGYEQFF.

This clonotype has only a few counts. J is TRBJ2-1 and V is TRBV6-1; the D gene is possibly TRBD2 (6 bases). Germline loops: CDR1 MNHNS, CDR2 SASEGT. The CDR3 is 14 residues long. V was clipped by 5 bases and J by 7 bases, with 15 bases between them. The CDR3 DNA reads TGTGCCAGCAGTCAAACCGGGACTCCAAATGAGCAGTTCTTC. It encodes CASSQTGTPNEQFF.

Here the CDR3 reads CASRGDWFGGAATQYF. The DNA for the CDR3 is TGTGCCAGCAGGGGTGACTGGTTCGGGGGGGCAGCTACGCAGTATTTT. The chain joins TRBV6-1 to TRBJ2-3, with 8 positions matching TRBD2. Trimming cost V 6 bases and J 8 bases; bases outside gene matches: 16. From germline, CDR1 is MNHNS and CDR2 SASEGT. The CDR3 spans 16 residues.

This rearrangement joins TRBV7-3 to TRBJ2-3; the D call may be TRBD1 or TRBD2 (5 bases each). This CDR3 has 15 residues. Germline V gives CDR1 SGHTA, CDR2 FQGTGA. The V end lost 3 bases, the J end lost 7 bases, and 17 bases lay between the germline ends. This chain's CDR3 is CASSLGPPILHTQYF. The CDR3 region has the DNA TGTGCCAGCAGCTTGGGACCCCCTATTCTGCATACGCAGTATTTT.

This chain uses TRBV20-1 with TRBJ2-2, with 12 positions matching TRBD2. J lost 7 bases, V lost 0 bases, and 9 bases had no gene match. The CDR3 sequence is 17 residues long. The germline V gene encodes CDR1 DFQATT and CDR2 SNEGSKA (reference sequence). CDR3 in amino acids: CSARDSSSGRVVGELFF. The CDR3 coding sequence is TGCAGTGCTAGAGATTCGTCTAGCGGGAGGGTTGTCGGGGAGCTGTTTTTT.

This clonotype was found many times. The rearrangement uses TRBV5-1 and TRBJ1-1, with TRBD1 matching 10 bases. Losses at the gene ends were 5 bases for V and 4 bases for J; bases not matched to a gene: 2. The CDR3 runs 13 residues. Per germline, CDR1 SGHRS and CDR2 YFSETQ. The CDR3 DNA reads TGCGCCAGCAGGCGGACAGGGGGCACTGAAGCTTTCTTT. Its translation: CASRRTGGTEAFF.

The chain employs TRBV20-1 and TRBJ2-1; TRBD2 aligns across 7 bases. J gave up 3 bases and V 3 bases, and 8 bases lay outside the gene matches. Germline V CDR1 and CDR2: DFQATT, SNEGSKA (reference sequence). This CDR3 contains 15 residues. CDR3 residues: CSASEGREFYNEQFF. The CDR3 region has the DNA TGCAGTGCTAGTGAGGGGCGGGAGTTCTACAATGAGCAGTTCTTC.

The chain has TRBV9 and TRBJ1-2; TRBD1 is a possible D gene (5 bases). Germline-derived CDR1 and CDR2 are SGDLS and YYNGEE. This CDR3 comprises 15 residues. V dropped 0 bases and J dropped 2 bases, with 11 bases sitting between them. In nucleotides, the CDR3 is TGTGCCAGCAGCGTAGAAGACAGCCCCAACTATGGCTACACCTTC. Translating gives CASSVEDSPNYGYTF.

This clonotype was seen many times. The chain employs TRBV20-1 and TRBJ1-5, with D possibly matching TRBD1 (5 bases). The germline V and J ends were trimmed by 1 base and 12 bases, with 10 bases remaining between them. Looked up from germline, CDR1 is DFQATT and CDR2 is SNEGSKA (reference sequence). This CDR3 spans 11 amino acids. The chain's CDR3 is CSARVQTVQHF. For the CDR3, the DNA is TGCAGTGCTAGAGTTCAGACAGTCCAGCATTTT.

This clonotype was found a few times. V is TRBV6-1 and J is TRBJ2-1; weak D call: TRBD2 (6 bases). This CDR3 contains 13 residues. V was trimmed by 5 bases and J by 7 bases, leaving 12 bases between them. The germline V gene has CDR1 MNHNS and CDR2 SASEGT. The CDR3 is CASSRSGWNEQFF. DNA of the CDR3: TGTGCCAGCAGTAGAAGCGGGTGGAATGAGCAGTTCTTC.

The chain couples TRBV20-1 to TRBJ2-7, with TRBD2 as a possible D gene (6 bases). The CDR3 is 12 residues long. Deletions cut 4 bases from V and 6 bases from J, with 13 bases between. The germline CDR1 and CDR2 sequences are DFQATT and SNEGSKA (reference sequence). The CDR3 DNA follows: TGCAGTGCTAAGCAGGGAGGCTCCGAGCAGTACTTC. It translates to CSAKQGGSEQYF.

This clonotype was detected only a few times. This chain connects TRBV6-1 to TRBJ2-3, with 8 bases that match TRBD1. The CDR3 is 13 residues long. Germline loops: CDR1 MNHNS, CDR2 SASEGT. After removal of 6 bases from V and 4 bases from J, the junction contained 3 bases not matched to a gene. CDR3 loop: CASSGQGADTQYF. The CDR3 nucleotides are TGTGCCAGCAGCGGACAGGGCGCAGATACGCAGTATTTT.

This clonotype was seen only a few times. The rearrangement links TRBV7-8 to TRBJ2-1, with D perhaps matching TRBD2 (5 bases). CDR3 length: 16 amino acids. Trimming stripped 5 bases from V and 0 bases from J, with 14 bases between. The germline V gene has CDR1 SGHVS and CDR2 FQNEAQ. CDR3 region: CASSVGLAASYNEQFF. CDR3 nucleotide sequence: TGTGCCAGCAGCGTTGGGCTAGCCGCCTCCTACAATGAGCAGTTCTTC.

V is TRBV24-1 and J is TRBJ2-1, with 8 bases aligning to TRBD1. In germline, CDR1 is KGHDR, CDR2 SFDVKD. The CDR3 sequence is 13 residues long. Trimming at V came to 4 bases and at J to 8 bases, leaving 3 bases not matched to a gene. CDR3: CATSDYRGDEQFF. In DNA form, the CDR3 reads TGTGCCACCAGTGACTACAGGGGGGATGAGCAGTTCTTC.

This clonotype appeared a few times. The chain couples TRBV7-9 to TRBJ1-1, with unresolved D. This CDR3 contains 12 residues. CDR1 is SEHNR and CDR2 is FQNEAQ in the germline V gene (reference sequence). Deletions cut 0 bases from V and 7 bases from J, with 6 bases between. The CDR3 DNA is TGTGCCAGCAGCTTAGCACCCAATGAAGCTTTCTTT. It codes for CASSLAPNEAFF.

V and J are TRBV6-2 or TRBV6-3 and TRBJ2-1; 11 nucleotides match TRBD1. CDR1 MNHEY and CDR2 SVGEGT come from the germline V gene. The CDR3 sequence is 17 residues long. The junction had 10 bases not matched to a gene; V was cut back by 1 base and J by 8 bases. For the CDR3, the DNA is TGTGCCAGCAGTTACTTTGGTATTGGACAGGGGGCCGATGAGCAGTTCTTC. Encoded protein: CASSYFGIGQGADEQFF.

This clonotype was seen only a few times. The CDR3 loop reads CAWLNTGELFF. Written as DNA, the CDR3 is TGTGCCTGGCTAAACACCGGGGAGCTGTTTTTT. This rearrangement joins TRBV30 to TRBJ2-2, with D hard to call. Germline V gene lookup returns CDR1 GTSNPN and CDR2 SVGIG (reference sequence). Trimming took 5 bases from V and 2 from J, leaving 3 bases between them. This CDR3 contains 11 residues.

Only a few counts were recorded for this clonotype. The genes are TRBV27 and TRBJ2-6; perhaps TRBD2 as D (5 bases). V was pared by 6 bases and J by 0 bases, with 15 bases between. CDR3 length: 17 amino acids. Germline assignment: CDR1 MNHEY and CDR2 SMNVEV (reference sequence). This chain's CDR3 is CASRPGVGPSGANVLTF. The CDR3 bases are TGTGCCAGCAGGCCCGGGGTAGGGCCCTCTGGGGCCAACGTCCTGACTTTC.

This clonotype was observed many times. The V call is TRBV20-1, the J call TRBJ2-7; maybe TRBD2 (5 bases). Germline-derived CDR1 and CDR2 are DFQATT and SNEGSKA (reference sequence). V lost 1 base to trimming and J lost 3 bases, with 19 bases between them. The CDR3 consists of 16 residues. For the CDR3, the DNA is TGCAGTGCTAGAGTGGGGTGGCTAGCCACCTACTACGAGCAGTACTTC. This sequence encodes CSARVGWLATYYEQYF.

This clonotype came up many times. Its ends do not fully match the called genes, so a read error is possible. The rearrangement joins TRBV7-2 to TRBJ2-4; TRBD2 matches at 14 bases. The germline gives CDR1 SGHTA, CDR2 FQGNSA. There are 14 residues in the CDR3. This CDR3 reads CASSQSGTSGSWDF. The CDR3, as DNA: TGTGCCAGCAGCCAATCGGGGACTAGCGGGAGTTGGGACTTC.

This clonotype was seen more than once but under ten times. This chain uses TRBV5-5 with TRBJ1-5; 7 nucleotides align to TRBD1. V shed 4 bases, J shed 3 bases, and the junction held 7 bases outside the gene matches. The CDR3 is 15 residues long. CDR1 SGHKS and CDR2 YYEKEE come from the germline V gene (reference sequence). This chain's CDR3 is CASSLGDSNNQPQHF. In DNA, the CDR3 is TGTGCCAGCAGCCTAGGGGACAGTAACAATCAGCCCCAGCATTTT.

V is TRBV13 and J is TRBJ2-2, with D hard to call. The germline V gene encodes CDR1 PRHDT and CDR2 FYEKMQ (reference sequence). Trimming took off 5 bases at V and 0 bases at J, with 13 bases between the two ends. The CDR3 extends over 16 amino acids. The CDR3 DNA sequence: TGTGCCAGCAGCCCCCGGTCCTTCACGAACACCGGGGAGCTGTTTTTT. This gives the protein CASSPRSFTNTGELFF.

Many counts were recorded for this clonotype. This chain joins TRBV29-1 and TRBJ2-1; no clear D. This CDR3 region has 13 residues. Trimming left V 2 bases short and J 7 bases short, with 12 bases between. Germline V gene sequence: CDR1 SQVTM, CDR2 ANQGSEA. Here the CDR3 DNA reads TGCAGCGTTGAAACGGGCAGCGATAATGAGCAGTTCTTC. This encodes CSVETGSDNEQFF.

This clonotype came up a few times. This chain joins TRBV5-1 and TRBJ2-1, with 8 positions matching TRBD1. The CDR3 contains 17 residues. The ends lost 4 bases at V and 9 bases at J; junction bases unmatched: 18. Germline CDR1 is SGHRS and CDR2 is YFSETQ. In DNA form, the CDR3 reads TGCGCCAGCAGCCCAAGTCTAGGACAGGGAGGAGCCGGTGAGCAGTTCTTC. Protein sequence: CASSPSLGQGGAGEQFF.

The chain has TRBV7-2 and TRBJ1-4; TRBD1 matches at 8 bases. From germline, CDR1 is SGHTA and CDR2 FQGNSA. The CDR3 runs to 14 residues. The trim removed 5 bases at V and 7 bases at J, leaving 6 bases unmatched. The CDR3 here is CASSPGGQVEKLFF. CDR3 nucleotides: TGTGCCAGCAGCCCAGGGGGACAGGTTGAAAAACTGTTTTTT.

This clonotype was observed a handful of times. The CDR3 bases are TGTGCCAGCAGTTTATCCGCAACTAAGCGGGAGTATGCCTACGAGCAGTACTTC. This gives the protein CASSLSATKREYAYEQYF. V and J are TRBV27 and TRBJ2-7; TRBD2 matches at 8 bases. Germline CDR1 and CDR2: MNHEY and SMNVEV (reference sequence). This CDR3 has 18 residues. The J segment lost 2 bases and the V segment lost 0 bases, leaving 12 bases of the junction unmatched.

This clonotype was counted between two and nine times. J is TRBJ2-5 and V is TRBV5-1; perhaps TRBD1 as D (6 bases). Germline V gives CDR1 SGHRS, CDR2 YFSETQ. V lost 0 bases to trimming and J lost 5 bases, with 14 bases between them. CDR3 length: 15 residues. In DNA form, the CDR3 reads TGCGCCAGCAGCTTGGGACAGGAATTAGGGGAGACCCAGTACTTC. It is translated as CASSLGQELGETQYF.

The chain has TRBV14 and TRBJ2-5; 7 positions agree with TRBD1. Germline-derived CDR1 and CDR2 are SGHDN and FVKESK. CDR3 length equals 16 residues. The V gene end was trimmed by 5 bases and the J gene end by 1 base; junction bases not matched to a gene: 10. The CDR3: CASSRAGRGFQETQYF. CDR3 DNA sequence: TGTGCCAGCAGCAGGGCTGGCAGGGGGTTCCAAGAGACCCAGTACTTC.

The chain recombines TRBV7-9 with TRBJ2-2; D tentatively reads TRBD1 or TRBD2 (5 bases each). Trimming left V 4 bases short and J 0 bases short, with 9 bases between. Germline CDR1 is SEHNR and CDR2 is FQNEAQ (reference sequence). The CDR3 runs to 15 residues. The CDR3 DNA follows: TGTGCCAGCAGCTCCGGGACGGCGAACACCGGGGAGCTGTTTTTT. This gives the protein CASSSGTANTGELFF.

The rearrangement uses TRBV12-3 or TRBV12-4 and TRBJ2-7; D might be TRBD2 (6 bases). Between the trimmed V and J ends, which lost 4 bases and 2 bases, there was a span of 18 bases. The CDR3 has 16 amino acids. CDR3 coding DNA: TGTGCCAGCAGTTCCGAGGAAATAGCGGAGCCCTACGAGCAGTACTTC. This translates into CASSSEEIAEPYEQYF.

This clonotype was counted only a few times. The CDR3 region has the DNA TGTGCCAGCAGCTCCTGGGGTAGCGGGAGCAATGAGCAGTTCTTC. Encoded protein: CASSSWGSGSNEQFF. The rearrangement joins TRBV27 to TRBJ2-1, with 9 nucleotides matching TRBD2. The V gene's germline CDR1 is MNHEY and CDR2 SMNVEV (reference sequence). With 6 bases clipped from V and 6 bases from J, the junction kept 9 bases outside the gene matches. This CDR3 has 15 amino acids.

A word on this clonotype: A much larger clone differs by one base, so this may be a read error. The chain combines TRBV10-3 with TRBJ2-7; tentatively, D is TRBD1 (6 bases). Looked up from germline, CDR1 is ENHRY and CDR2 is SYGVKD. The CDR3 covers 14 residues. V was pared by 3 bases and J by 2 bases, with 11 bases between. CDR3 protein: CAISEGQRTYEQYF. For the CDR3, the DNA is TGTGCCATCAGTGAAGGACAGCGTACCTACGAGCAGTACTTC.